Listed here are 11 T cell receptor beta chains from one sample, sequenced in a study of persistence of HIV-infected CD4 T cells. The libraries were made with immunoSEQ version 4 in survey mode. Sequencing used immunoSEQ multiplex PCR; TCRdb keeps in-frame clones, though not all of them. The profile shows under 35,000 clones, less than 75% of them singletons. Overlapping HIV-1 Gag 15-mer peptides at around 0.91 ug per peptide per mL were used. CD4+ T cells upregulating both CD40 ligand and CD69 were sorted as responding cells. These receptors lack a known antigen. Sequenced material: CD4+ T cells sorted from PBMCs after roughly 20-hour stimulation, taken from a patient who received antiretroviral therapy. These receptors were taken from an adult man with HIV who was CMV-seropositive.

V is TRBV6-5 and J is TRBJ2-3, with 7 nucleotides matching TRBD2. CDR1 and CDR2 (germline): MNHEY, SVGAGI. The V and J ends lost 5 bases and 2 bases, in that order; junction bases with no gene match: 7. This CDR3 contains 15 residues. CDR3: CASSPRGEHTDTQYF. DNA for the CDR3: TGTGCCAGCAGTCCCCGGGGGGAGCACACAGATACGCAGTATTTT.

The CDR3 DNA sequence: TGTGCCAGCAGCTTAGGAAGCGGATCACAGGGAGAGCAGTACTTC. Translation: CASSLGSGSQGEQYF. The V gene is TRBV7-9, the J gene TRBJ2-7, with a possible D match to TRBD1 (6 bases). The CDR3 runs to 15 residues. CDR1 is SEHNR, CDR2 FQNEAQ, per germline (reference sequence). Trimming cost V 1 base and J 7 bases, with 17 bases left between them.

This clone was counted between two and nine times. The genes are TRBV19 and TRBJ1-1; TRBD1 aligns across 8 bases. The CDR3 covers 16 residues. In germline, CDR1 is LNHDA, CDR2 SQIVND (reference sequence). The V gene end was trimmed by 1 base and the J gene end by 5 bases; junction bases not matched to a gene: 9. CDR3 nucleotide sequence: TGTGCCAGTAGTATAGGACAGGGGAGGGAGAGAACTGAAGCTTTCTTT. Its translation: CASSIGQGRERTEAFF.

This chain uses TRBV6-1 with TRBJ2-2; D is possibly TRBD1 or TRBD2 (5 bases each). V was pared by 2 bases and J by 3 bases, with 16 bases between. Germline CDR1 reads MNHNS; CDR2 reads SASEGT. The CDR3 spans 17 residues. The CDR3: CASSERGWGFDTGELFF. CDR3 DNA sequence: TGTGCCAGCAGTGAACGAGGATGGGGGTTCGACACCGGGGAGCTGTTTTTT.

This chain joins TRBV5-1 and TRBJ2-1; possible D gene TRBD1, 6 bases. Between the trimmed V and J ends, which lost 5 bases and 1 base, there was a span of 10 bases. The CDR3 consists of 14 residues. Germline V lookup: CDR1 SGHRS, CDR2 YFSETQ. The CDR3 protein is CASRFGQSYNEQFF. CDR3 coding DNA: TGCGCCAGCAGATTCGGACAGTCCTACAATGAGCAGTTCTTC.

The rearrangement uses TRBV5-1 and TRBJ2-1; D remains unclear. The ends were cut back, 4 bases at V and 9 bases at J, with 20 bases in the middle. There are 15 residues in the CDR3. Germline CDR1 SGHRS, CDR2 YFSETQ. CDR3 coding DNA: TGCGCCAGCAGCCCCCGACCCTATTCCTCGGGTGAGCAGTTCTTC. Its translation is CASSPRPYSSGEQFF.

The chain uses TRBV28 and TRBJ1-5; the match to TRBD1 covers 11 bases. The CDR3 extends over 18 amino acids. The V gene's germline CDR1 is MDHEN and CDR2 SYDVKM. V was pared by 5 bases and J by 9 bases, with 18 bases of the junction left unmatched. The CDR3 coding sequence is TGTGCCAGCAGTCCTTACCGGGGGACAGGGGGTGTTGTAGGGCCCCAGCATTTT. Translating it yields CASSPYRGTGGVVGPQHF.

In this sample, this clone is medium-sized. The V and J genes are TRBV7-9 and TRBJ1-2, with D uncertain. Germline V gene data show CDR1 as SEHNR and CDR2 as FQNEAQ (reference sequence). The CDR3 is 13 residues long. Trimming removed 7 bases at V and 3 bases at J, with 12 bases between. CDR3 DNA: TGTGCCAGCAATAGAGACGGATACTATGGCTACACCTTC. Translating it yields CASNRDGYYGYTF. The full variable domain, its missing parts supplied by reference TRBV7-9 and TRBJ1-2, is DTGVSQNPRHKITKRGQNVTFRCDPISEHNRLYWYRQTLGQGPEFLTYFQNEAQLEKSRLLSDRFSAERPKGSFSTLEIQRTEQGDSAMYLCASNRDGYYGYTFGSGTRLTVV.

The rearrangement joins TRBV24-1 to TRBJ2-3, with D unclear. V was trimmed by 5 bases and J by 9 bases, leaving 14 bases between them. The germline gives CDR1 KGHDR, CDR2 SFDVKD. The CDR3 runs to 13 residues. The CDR3 DNA follows: TGTGCCACCAGTGGAGAGGCCTCTGGGACGCAGTATTTT. Translation gives CATSGEASGTQYF.

This chain uses TRBV7-6 with TRBJ2-1; a weak D match, TRBD1 (5 bases). Germline CDR1 reads SGHVS; CDR2 reads FNYEAQ. V was clipped by 0 bases and J by 2 bases, with 8 bases between them. This CDR3 has 15 residues. This CDR3 reads CASSLAVTAYNEQFF. As DNA, the CDR3 is TGTGCCAGCAGCTTAGCGGTGACAGCCTACAATGAGCAGTTCTTC.

The chain links TRBV6-5 to TRBJ1-1; possible D gene TRBD1, 5 bases. This CDR3 has 14 residues. CDR1 and CDR2 from the germline V gene are MNHEY and SVGAGI. V gave up 6 bases and J gave up 3 bases, with 14 bases separating them. DNA for the CDR3: TGTGCCAGCAGCACCGCGGGGGATCACACTGAAGCTTTCTTT. It codes for CASSTAGDHTEAFF.